The clone carrying this T cell receptor beta chain was picked up many times. The antigen is not known. PBMCs were sourced from roughly 9.1 ml fresh peripheral blood. The source of the sample is a study of T cells in Graves' hyperthyroidism and ophthalmopathy. Regarding the study as a whole: Within blood appeared most thyroid clonotypes that had expanded above 0.001.

The CDR3 regions of TCR beta were amplified from RNA transcripts. With the HTBI primer set, the TCR CDR3 went through a first round of RT-PCR. Each CDR3 protein is one row after TCRdb ran MiXCR on the multiplex PCR reads. The sample yields about 480,000 distinct CDR3 sequences, around an eighth seen once. With 1 base removed from V and 5 bases from J, the gap between germline ends came to 11 bases. The CDR3 consists of 14 residues. CDR1 and CDR2 from the germline V gene are SGHTA and FQGNSA. The clonotype was recovered from a woman aged 18-30 years with Graves' hyperthyroidism. Source material: blood. The J gene is TRBJ2-5, the V gene TRBV7-2, with D possibly called TRBD1 or TRBD2 (6 bases each). CDR3 region: CASSLVTGAETQYF. In nucleotides, the CDR3 is TGTGCCAGCAGCTTAGTGACGGGGGCCGAGACCCAGTACTTC.